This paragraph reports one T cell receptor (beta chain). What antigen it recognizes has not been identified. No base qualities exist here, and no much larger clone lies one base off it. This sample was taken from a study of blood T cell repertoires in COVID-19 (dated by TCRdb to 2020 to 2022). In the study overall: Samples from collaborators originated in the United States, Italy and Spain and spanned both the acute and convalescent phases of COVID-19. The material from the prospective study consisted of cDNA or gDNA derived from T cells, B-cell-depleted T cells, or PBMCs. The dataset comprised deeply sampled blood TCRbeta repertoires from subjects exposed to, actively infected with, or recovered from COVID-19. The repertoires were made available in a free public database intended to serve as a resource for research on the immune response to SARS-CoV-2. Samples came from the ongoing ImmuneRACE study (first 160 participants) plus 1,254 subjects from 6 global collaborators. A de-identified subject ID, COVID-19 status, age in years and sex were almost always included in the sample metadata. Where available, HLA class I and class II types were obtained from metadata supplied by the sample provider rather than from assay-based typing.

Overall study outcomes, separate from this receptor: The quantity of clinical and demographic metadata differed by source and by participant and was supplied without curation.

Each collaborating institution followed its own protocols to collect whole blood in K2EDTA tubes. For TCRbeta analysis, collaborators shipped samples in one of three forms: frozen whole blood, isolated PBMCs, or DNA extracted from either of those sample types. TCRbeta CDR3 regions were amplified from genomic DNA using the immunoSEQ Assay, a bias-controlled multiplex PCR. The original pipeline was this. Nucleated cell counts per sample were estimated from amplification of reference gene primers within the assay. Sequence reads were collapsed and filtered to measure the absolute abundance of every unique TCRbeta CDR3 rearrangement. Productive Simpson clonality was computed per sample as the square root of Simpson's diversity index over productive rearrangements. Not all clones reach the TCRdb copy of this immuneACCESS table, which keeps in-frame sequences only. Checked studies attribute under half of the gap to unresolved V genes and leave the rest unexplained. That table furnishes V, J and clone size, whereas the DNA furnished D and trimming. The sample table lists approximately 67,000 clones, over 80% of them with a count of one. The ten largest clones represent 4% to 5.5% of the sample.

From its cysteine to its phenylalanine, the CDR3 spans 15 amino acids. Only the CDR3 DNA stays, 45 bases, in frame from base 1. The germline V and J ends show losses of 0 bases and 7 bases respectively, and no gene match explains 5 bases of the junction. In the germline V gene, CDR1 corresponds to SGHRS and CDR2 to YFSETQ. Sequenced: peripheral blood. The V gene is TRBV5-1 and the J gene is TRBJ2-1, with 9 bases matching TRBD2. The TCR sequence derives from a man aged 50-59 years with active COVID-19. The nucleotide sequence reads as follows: TGCGCCAGCAGCTTGGAACTAGCGGGTGGGAATGAGCAGTTCTTC. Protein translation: CASSLELAGGNEQFF. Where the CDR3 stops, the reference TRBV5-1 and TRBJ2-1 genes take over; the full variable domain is KAGVTQTPRYLIKTRGQQVTLSCSPISGHRSVSWYQQTPGQGLQFLFEYFSETQRNKGNFPGRFSGRQFSNSRSEMNVSTLELGDSALYLCASSLELAGGNEQFFGPGTRLTVL.